These 28 T cell receptor beta chains were all obtained from the same sample, sequenced in a study of blood T cell repertoires in COVID-19. Clones were read by immunoSEQ multiplex PCR, and TCRdb kept only the in-frame ones, dropping some. Seen here are tens of thousands of clones, over 80% observed once, and the top ten hold about 59%. Material for sequencing was peripheral blood. The receptors were sampled from a man aged 70-80 years with acute or convalescent COVID-19.

The rearrangement links TRBV7-2 to TRBJ2-7; D is perhaps TRBD1 (8 bases). Germline loops: CDR1 SGHTA, CDR2 FQGNSA. The CDR3 has 17 amino acids. Trimming removed 1 base from V and 0 bases from J, with 16 bases in between. The CDR3 DNA sequence: TGTGCCAGCAGCTTAGTGGGAGGGACAGGAGTCTCCTACGAGCAGTACTTC. Amino acids: CASSLVGGTGVSYEQYF.

This sequence joins TRBV28 and TRBJ2-1; possible D gene TRBD2, 7 bases. With 2 bases removed from V and 5 bases from J, the gap between germline ends came to 10 bases. The CDR3 has 14 amino acids. Looked up from germline, CDR1 is MDHEN and CDR2 is SYDVKM. Written as DNA, the CDR3 is TGTGCCAGCAGTTTAATCGGGGGGCACAATGAGCAGTTCTTC. Translating it yields CASSLIGGHNEQFF.

The chain combines TRBV25-1 with TRBJ2-7; 12 nucleotides match TRBD1. This CDR3 spans 18 amino acids. Germline loops: CDR1 MGHDK, CDR2 SYGVNS. With 1 base clipped from V and 2 bases from J, the junction kept 9 bases outside the gene matches. This CDR3 reads CASSELGQGAPFPYEQYF. CDR3 nucleotide sequence: TGTGCCAGCAGTGAATTGGGACAGGGGGCTCCATTTCCCTACGAGCAGTACTTC.

Here the CDR3 reads CASSSGLALVIETQYF. DNA for the CDR3: TGTGCCAGCAGCTCGGGACTAGCGTTGGTAATCGAGACCCAGTACTTC. J is TRBJ2-5 and V is TRBV7-2; 10 positions agree with TRBD2. Germline V gives CDR1 SGHTA, CDR2 FQGNSA. The J segment lost 5 bases and the V segment lost 4 bases, leaving 10 bases of the junction unmatched. This CDR3 has 16 amino acids.

V gene TRBV20-1 combines with J gene TRBJ2-3, with D possibly being TRBD1 (5 bases). The V end lost 7 bases, the J end lost 11 bases, and 16 bases lay between the germline ends. CDR1 DFQATT and CDR2 SNEGSKA come from the germline V gene (reference sequence). The CDR3 is 11 amino acids. The CDR3 loop reads CSVLWGPVQYF. CDR3 bases: TGCAGTGTCCTTTGGGGCCCCGTGCAGTATTTT.

This chain joins TRBV10-3 and TRBJ1-5; D call uncertain. Germline CDR1 and CDR2: ENHRY and SYGVKD. This CDR3 spans 12 amino acids. Trimming stripped 2 bases from V and 10 bases from J, with 9 bases between. The CDR3 loop reads CAISEGQNPQHF. CDR3 bases: TGTGCCATCAGTGAGGGGCAGAACCCCCAGCATTTT.

The V gene is TRBV28, the J gene TRBJ2-7; 10 bases are a match to TRBD2. CDR3 length: 15 amino acids. CDR1 and CDR2 (germline): MDHEN, SYDVKM. Trimming took 2 bases from V and 5 from J; bases not matched to a gene: 6. CDR3 bases: TGTGCCAGCAGTTTAATGAGCGGGAGGGGGGACGAGCAGTACTTC. It translates to CASSLMSGRGDEQYF.

The chain uses TRBV28 and TRBJ1-1; a possible D gene is TRBD1 (6 bases). Germline lookup yields CDR1 MDHEN and CDR2 SYDVKM. The CDR3 runs 13 residues. V was trimmed by 4 bases and J by 6 bases, leaving 12 bases between them. The CDR3 reads CASSSNRVSEAFF. In nucleotides, the CDR3 is TGTGCCAGCAGTTCAAACAGGGTTTCTGAAGCTTTCTTT.

The chain uses TRBV5-6 and TRBJ1-1, with D possibly being TRBD1 (5 bases). Trimming left V 4 bases short and J 7 bases short, with 20 bases between. This CDR3 comprises 15 residues. The germline CDR1 and CDR2 sequences are SGHDT and YYEEEE. Here the CDR3 DNA reads TGTGCCAGCAGCCCACGGCATTTCCGGAGGGGTGAAGCTTTCTTT. This translates into CASSPRHFRRGEAFF.

The J gene is TRBJ2-1, the V gene TRBV3-1 (or the pseudogene TRBV3-2), with TRBD2 identical over 9 bases. V lost 0 bases, J lost 5 bases, and 5 bases stayed unmatched. Looked up from germline, CDR1 is LGHDT and CDR2 is YNNKEL (reference sequence). This CDR3 region has 16 residues. CDR3 loop: CASSQDRSGGNNEQFF. The DNA for the CDR3 is TGTGCCAGCAGCCAAGATCGTAGCGGGGGAAACAATGAGCAGTTCTTC.

V usage is TRBV6-5 and J usage is TRBJ1-5; 9 positions agree with TRBD1. The J segment lost 5 bases and the V segment lost 6 bases, leaving 5 bases of the junction unmatched. Germline CDR1 is MNHEY and CDR2 is SVGAGI. The CDR3 spans 14 residues. CDR3 coding DNA: TGTGCCAGCAGCTCCGGACAGGGGTATCAGCCCCAGCATTTT. Translated: CASSSGQGYQPQHF.

The V gene is TRBV11-2, the J gene TRBJ2-7, with TRBD1 matching over 7 bases. Trimming at V came to 1 base and at J to 4 bases, leaving 7 bases not matched to a gene. The CDR3 is 15 residues long. CDR1 and CDR2 from the germline V gene are SGHAT and FQNNGV. CDR3 nucleotides: TGTGCCAGCAGCTTAGGAGACAGGGCCCAATACGAGCAGTACTTC. It yields the protein CASSLGDRAQYEQYF.

This rearrangement joins TRBV6-6 to TRBJ1-1; D remains ambiguous. Germline CDR1 reads MNHNY; CDR2 reads SVGAGI (reference sequence). V lost 6 bases and J lost 8, with 19 bases in between. The CDR3 covers 14 residues. The CDR3 DNA sequence: TGTGCCAGCAGCCAGAATGTAATGGGAGGCGAAGCTTTCTTT. Translated: CASSQNVMGGEAFF.

The chain uses TRBV2 and TRBJ1-6; the D gene is possibly TRBD1 (6 bases). The CDR3 length is 14 residues. The V end was cut by 5 bases, the J end by 7 bases, with 12 bases between. CDR1 is SNHLY and CDR2 is FYNNEI in the germline V gene. The CDR3 protein is CASSPGGLNSPLHF. The CDR3 coding sequence is TGTGCCAGCAGTCCGGGGGGGCTCAATTCACCCCTCCACTTT. The full variable domain, its missing parts supplied by reference TRBV2 and TRBJ1-6, is EPEVTQTPSHQVTQMGQEVILRCVPISNHLYFYWYRQILGQKVEFLVSFYNNEISEKSEIFDDQFSVERPDGSNFTLKIRSTKLEDSAMYFCASSPGGLNSPLHFGNGTRLTVT.

This chain joins TRBV7-3 and TRBJ2-1; TRBD1 aligns across 9 bases. Unmatched junction bases numbered 7, after V lost 6 bases and J lost 4 bases. Germline V CDR1 and CDR2: SGHTA, FQGTGA. The length of the CDR3 is 15 residues. Written as DNA, the CDR3 is TGTGCCAGCAGTCCCGACAGGGGGGAATACAATGAGCAGTTCTTC. As protein: CASSPDRGEYNEQFF.

This clone has a single count. The V call is TRBV27, the J call TRBJ2-2; TRBD2 matches at 7 bases. J was trimmed by 8 bases and V by 2 bases; bases with no gene match: 8. The germline CDR1 and CDR2 sequences are MNHEY and SMNVEV (reference sequence). This CDR3 spans 15 amino acids. The CDR3 sequence: CASSLSGTRPGELFF. The CDR3 nucleotides read TGTGCCAGCAGTTTAAGCGGGACCCGGCCAGGGGAGCTGTTTTTT.

V gene TRBV5-1 combines with J gene TRBJ1-1; maybe TRBD1 (5 bases). The V gene's germline CDR1 is SGHRS and CDR2 YFSETQ. This CDR3 contains 17 residues. Deletions cut 4 bases from V and 4 bases from J, with 23 bases between. The CDR3 spells CASSHVLETAGRTEAFF. CDR3 bases: TGCGCCAGCAGCCACGTTTTAGAGACAGCAGGACGCACTGAAGCTTTCTTT. Combining the CDR3 with reference TRBV5-1 and TRBJ1-1 gives the whole variable domain KAGVTQTPRYLIKTRGQQVTLSCSPISGHRSVSWYQQTPGQGLQFLFEYFSETQRNKGNFPGRFSGRQFSNSRSEMNVSTLELGDSALYLCASSHVLETAGRTEAFFGQGTRLTVV.

The gene calls are TRBV10-3 and TRBJ1-4; D might be TRBD1 (5 bases). Germline V gives CDR1 ENHRY, CDR2 SYGVKD. Between the trimmed V and J ends, which lost 3 bases and 8 bases, there was a span of 16 bases. This CDR3 region has 15 residues. As DNA, the CDR3 is TGTGCCATCAGTGAAGGGGCAGCGGAGGGGGAAAAACTGTTTTTT. Translation: CAISEGAAEGEKLFF.

The rearrangement joins TRBV19 to TRBJ2-4; 8 nucleotides line up with TRBD1. This CDR3 region has 15 residues. Germline V CDR1 and CDR2: LNHDA, SQIVND (reference sequence). V lost 8 bases to trimming and J lost 3 bases; unmatched junction nucleotides: 9. CDR3 sequence reads: CASGPQGAGKNIQYF. The CDR3 bases are TGTGCCAGTGGCCCGCAGGGGGCGGGCAAAAACATTCAGTACTTC.

V usage is TRBV5-1 and J usage is TRBJ2-1; 10 bases are a match to TRBD1. Germline V gene data show CDR1 as SGHRS and CDR2 as YFSETQ. The CDR3 length is 14 residues. Trimming removed 4 bases from V and 10 bases from J; junction bases left unmatched: 8. The CDR3 nucleotides are TGCGCCAGCAGCGGGGACAGGGGAACGGGGGAGCAGTTCTTC. Its protein product is CASSGDRGTGEQFF.

This clone appeared a single time. The chain links TRBV11-2 to TRBJ2-2; D might be TRBD2 (6 bases). CDR1 and CDR2 from the germline V gene are SGHAT and FQNNGV. The CDR3 runs 14 residues. V lost 4 bases and J lost 1, with 7 bases in between. CDR3 sequence reads: CASSSGLNTGELFF. In DNA, the CDR3 is TGTGCCAGCAGCTCGGGACTGAACACCGGGGAGCTGTTTTTT.

This rearrangement joins TRBV28 to TRBJ2-1, with 9 bases aligning to TRBD2. V dropped 3 bases and J dropped 6; count of bases not matched to a gene: 6. The CDR3 is made up of 15 amino acids. The germline CDR1 and CDR2 sequences are MDHEN and SYDVKM. The CDR3 coding sequence is TGTGCCAGCAGTTTCTTAGCGGGAGCGTTCAATGAGCAGTTCTTC. Translated, it gives CASSFLAGAFNEQFF.

The chain has TRBV15 and TRBJ1-5, with D maybe TRBD1 (5 bases). Trimming stripped 2 bases from V and 0 bases from J, with 8 bases between. This CDR3 is 15 amino acids long. The germline V gene has CDR1 LNHNV and CDR2 YYDKDF (reference sequence). This CDR3 reads CATSRQGSSNQPQHF. CDR3 DNA: TGTGCCACCAGCAGACAGGGTAGTAGCAATCAGCCCCAGCATTTT.

The gene calls are TRBV21-1 and TRBJ2-7; no DNA check was done on the table's D call, TRBD2. TRBV21-1 is a pseudogene segment. CDR3 length: 16 residues. The chain's CDR3 is CASSNRIVKGVYEQYF. The CDR3 DNA reads as TGTGCCAGCAGCAATCGGATCGTAAAAGGAGTTTACGAGCAGTACTTC.

This chain uses TRBV7-2 with TRBJ1-4; D gene uncertain. V was shortened by 5 bases and J by 5 bases, with 12 bases between the two germline ends. The CDR3 totals 14 residues. In germline, CDR1 is SGHTA, CDR2 FQGNSA. This CDR3 is CASSPGRENEKLFF. The CDR3, as DNA: TGTGCCAGCAGCCCCGGGAGGGAGAATGAAAAACTGTTTTTT.

The chain has TRBV6-5 and TRBJ2-7, with 11 bases matching TRBD1. Germline loops: CDR1 MNHEY, CDR2 SVGAGI. Unmatched junction bases numbered 3, after V lost 10 bases and J lost 4 bases. The CDR3 sequence is 12 residues long. The CDR3 is CAIGQGAYEQYF. As DNA, the CDR3 is TGTGCCATAGGACAGGGGGCTTACGAGCAGTACTTC.

The chain carries TRBV30 and TRBJ1-5, with TRBD1 identical over 8 bases. Germline assignment: CDR1 GTSNPN and CDR2 SVGIG (reference sequence). CDR3 length: 16 residues. Unmatched junction bases numbered 17, after V lost 8 bases and J lost 5 bases. CDR3: CAGDRIPPLNYQPQHF. The CDR3 DNA follows: TGTGCCGGGGACAGGATCCCCCCTCTAAACTATCAGCCCCAGCATTTT.

The chain joins TRBV7-2 to TRBJ1-2; D is undetermined. V lost 3 bases, J lost 8 bases, and 13 bases lay in between. The CDR3 sequence is 13 residues long. CDR1 is SGHTA and CDR2 is FQGNSA in the germline V gene. CDR3 residues: CASSFSTGGGYTF. The CDR3 DNA reads TGTGCCAGCAGCTTCTCTACGGGAGGGGGCTACACCTTC.